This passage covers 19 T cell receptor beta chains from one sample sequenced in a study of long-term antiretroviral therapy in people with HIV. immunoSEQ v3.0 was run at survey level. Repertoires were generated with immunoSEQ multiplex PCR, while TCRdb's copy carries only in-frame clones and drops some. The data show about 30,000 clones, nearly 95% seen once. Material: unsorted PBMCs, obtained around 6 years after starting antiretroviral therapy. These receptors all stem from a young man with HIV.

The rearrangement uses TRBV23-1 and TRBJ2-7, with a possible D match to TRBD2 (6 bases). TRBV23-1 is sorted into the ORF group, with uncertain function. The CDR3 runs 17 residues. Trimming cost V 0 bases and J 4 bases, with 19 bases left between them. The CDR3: CASSQSGRDGALYEQYF. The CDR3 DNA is TGCGCCAGCAGTCAATCGGGGCGGGACGGCGCCTTATACGAGCAGTACTTC.

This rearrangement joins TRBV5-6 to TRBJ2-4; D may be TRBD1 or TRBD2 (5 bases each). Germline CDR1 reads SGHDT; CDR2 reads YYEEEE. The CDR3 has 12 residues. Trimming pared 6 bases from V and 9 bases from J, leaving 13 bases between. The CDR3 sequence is CASTRDDGIQYF. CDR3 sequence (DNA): TGTGCCAGCACCCGGGACGACGGCATTCAGTACTTC.

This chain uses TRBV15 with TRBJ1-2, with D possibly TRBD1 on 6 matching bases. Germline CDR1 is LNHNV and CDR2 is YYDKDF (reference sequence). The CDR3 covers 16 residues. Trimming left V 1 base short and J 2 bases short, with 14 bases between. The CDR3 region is CATSRVGGLGNYGYTF. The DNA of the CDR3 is TGTGCCACCAGCAGAGTTGGGGGGCTTGGGAACTATGGCTACACCTTC.

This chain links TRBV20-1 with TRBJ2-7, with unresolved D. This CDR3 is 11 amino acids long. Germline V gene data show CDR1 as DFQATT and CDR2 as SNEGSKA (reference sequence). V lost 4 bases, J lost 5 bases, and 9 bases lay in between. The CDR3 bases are TGCAGTGCTACAAGGTCGGACGAGCAGTACTTC. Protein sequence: CSATRSDEQYF.

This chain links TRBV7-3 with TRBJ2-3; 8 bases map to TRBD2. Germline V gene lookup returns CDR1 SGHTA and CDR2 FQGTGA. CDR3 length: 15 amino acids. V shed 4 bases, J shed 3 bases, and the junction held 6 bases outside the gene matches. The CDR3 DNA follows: TGTGCCAGCAGCTCCGGGACTAGTCGTACAGATACGCAGTATTTT. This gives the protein CASSSGTSRTDTQYF.

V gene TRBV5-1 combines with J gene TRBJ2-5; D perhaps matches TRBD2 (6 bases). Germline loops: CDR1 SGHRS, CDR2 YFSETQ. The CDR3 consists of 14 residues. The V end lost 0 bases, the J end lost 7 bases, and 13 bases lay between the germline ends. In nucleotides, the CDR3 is TGCGCCAGCAGCTTGGGCGGGGCTCAGGGGACCCAGTACTTC. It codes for CASSLGGAQGTQYF.

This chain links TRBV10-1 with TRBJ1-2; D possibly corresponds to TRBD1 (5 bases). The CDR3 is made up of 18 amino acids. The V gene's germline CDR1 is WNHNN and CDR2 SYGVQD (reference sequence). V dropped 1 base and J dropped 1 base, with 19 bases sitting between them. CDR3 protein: CASSECKGRQTLNYGYTF. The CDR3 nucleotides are TGCGCCAGCAGTGAGTGCAAGGGGAGACAGACCCTTAACTATGGCTACACCTTC.

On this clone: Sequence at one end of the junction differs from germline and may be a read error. The CDR3 DNA reads as TGTGCCAGCAGTGGCAGGGGTCAGGCCCAGCATTTT. This encodes CASSGRGQAQHF. The rearrangement uses TRBV6-5 and TRBJ1-5; D is possibly TRBD1 (6 bases). CDR1 and CDR2 (germline): MNHEY, SVGAGI. The CDR3 consists of 12 residues.

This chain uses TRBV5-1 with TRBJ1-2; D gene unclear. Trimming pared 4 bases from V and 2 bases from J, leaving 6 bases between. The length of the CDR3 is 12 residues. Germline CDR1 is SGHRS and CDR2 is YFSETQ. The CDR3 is CASSGENYGYTF. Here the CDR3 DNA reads TGCGCCAGCAGCGGGGAGAACTATGGCTACACCTTC.

CDR3 in amino acids: CASSGLAGGGMKTQYF. The CDR3 DNA is TGTGCCAGCAGCGGACTAGCGGGGGGGGGTATGAAGACCCAGTACTTC. V usage is TRBV5-6 and J usage is TRBJ2-5, with 15 bases fitting TRBD2. CDR3 length: 16 residues. V lost 4 bases and J lost 6; bases outside the gene matches: 7. Germline lookup yields CDR1 SGHDT and CDR2 YYEEEE.

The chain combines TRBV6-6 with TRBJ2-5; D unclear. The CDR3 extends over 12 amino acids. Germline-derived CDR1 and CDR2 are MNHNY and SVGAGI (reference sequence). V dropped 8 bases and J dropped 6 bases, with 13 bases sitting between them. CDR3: CASGPPSKTQYF. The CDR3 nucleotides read TGTGCCAGCGGACCGCCGAGCAAGACCCAGTACTTC.

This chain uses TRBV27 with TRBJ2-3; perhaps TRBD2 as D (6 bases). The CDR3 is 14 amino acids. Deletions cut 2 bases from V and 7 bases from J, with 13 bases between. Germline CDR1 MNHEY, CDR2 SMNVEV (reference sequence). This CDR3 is CASSLDMGRYTQYF. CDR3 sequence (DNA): TGTGCCAGCAGTTTAGATATGGGGAGGTATACGCAGTATTTT.

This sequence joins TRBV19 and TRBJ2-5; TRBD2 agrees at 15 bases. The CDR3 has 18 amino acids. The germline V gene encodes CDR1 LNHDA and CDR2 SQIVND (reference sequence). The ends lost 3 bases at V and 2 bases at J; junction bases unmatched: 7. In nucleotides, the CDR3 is TGTGCCAGTAGTATGTGGTCGGGACTAGCGGGGGGTCAAGAGACCCAGTACTTC. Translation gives CASSMWSGLAGGQETQYF.

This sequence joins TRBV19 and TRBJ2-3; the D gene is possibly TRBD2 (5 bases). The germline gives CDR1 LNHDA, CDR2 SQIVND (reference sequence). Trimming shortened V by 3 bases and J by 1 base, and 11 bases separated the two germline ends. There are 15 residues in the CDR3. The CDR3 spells CASSMWVGGTDTQYF. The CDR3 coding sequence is TGTGCCAGTAGTATGTGGGTCGGGGGCACAGATACGCAGTATTTT.

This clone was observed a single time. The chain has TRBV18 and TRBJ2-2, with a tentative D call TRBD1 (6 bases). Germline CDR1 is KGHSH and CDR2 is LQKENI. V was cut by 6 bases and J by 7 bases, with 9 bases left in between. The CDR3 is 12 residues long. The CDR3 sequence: CASSRQDGELFF. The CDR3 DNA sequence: TGTGCCAGCTCCCGACAGGACGGGGAGCTGTTTTTT. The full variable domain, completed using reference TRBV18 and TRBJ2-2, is NAGVMQNPRHLVRRRGQEARLRCSPMKGHSHVYWYRQLPEEGLKFMVYLQKENIIDESGMPKERFSAEFPKEGPSILRIQQVVRGDSAAYFCASSRQDGELFFGEGSRLTVL.

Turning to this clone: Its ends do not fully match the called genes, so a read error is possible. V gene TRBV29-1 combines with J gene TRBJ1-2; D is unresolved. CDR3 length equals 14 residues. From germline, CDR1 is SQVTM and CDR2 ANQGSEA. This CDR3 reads CSVEVVAESYGYIF. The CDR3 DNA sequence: TGCAGCGTTGAAGTAGTGGCAGAGAGCTATGGCTACATCTTC.

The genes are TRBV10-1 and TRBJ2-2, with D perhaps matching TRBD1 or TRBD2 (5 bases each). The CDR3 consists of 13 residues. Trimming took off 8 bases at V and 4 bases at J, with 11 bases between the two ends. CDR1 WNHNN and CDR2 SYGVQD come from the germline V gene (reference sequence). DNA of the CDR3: TGCGCCAGCCGAGAGGGGAGCACCGGGGAGCTGTTTTTT. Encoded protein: CASREGSTGELFF.

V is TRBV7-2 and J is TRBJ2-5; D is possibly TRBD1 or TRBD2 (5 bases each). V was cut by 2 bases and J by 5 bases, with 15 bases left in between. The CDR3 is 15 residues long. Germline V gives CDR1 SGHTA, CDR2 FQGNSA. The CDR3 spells CASSLREGRAETQYF. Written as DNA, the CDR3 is TGTGCCAGCAGCTTAAGAGAGGGGCGCGCCGAGACCCAGTACTTC.

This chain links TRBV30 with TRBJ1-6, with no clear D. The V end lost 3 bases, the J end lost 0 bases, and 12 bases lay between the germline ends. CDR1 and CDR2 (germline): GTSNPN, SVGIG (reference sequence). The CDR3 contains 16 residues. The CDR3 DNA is TGTGCCTGGAGCGACACAAGAAGCTCCTATAATTCACCCCTCCACTTT. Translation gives CAWSDTRSSYNSPLHF.